The T cell receptor beta chain described here comes from a study of cytomegalovirus exposure and HLA in healthy donors. Amplification used 60 Vbeta primers and 13 Jbeta primers. The data were produced by immunoSEQ multiplex PCR, yet TCRdb's version contains in-frame clones alone and is incomplete. The sample includes fewer than 350,000 clones, 85% to 90% of them seen just once. As to this clone: Relative to the germline gene, one junction end is altered; a read error may explain this.

The CDR3 contains 16 residues. Germline assignment: CDR1 SSHAT and CDR2 FNYEAQ (reference sequence). This clonotype originated in a woman under 30 in good health and CMV-seronegative. The V gene is TRBV7-7, the J gene TRBJ2-2; 7 nucleotides line up with TRBD2. Material for sequencing was PBMCs. The CDR3 is CASSFGLGGDGGELFF. The DNA of the CDR3 is TGTGCTAGCAGCTTCGGACTAGGAGGAGATGGCGGGGAGCTGTTTTTT.